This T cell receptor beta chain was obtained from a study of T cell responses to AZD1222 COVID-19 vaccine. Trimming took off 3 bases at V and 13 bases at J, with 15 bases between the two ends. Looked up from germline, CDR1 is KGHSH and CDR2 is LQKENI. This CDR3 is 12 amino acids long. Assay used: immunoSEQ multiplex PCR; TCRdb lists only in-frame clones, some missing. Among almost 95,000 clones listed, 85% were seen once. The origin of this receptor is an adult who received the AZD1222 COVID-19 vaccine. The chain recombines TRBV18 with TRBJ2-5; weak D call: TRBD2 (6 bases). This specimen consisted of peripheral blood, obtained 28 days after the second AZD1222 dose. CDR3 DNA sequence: TGTGCCAGCTCACCGCAGCGGCGGGACCGGTACTTC. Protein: CASSPQRRDRYF.